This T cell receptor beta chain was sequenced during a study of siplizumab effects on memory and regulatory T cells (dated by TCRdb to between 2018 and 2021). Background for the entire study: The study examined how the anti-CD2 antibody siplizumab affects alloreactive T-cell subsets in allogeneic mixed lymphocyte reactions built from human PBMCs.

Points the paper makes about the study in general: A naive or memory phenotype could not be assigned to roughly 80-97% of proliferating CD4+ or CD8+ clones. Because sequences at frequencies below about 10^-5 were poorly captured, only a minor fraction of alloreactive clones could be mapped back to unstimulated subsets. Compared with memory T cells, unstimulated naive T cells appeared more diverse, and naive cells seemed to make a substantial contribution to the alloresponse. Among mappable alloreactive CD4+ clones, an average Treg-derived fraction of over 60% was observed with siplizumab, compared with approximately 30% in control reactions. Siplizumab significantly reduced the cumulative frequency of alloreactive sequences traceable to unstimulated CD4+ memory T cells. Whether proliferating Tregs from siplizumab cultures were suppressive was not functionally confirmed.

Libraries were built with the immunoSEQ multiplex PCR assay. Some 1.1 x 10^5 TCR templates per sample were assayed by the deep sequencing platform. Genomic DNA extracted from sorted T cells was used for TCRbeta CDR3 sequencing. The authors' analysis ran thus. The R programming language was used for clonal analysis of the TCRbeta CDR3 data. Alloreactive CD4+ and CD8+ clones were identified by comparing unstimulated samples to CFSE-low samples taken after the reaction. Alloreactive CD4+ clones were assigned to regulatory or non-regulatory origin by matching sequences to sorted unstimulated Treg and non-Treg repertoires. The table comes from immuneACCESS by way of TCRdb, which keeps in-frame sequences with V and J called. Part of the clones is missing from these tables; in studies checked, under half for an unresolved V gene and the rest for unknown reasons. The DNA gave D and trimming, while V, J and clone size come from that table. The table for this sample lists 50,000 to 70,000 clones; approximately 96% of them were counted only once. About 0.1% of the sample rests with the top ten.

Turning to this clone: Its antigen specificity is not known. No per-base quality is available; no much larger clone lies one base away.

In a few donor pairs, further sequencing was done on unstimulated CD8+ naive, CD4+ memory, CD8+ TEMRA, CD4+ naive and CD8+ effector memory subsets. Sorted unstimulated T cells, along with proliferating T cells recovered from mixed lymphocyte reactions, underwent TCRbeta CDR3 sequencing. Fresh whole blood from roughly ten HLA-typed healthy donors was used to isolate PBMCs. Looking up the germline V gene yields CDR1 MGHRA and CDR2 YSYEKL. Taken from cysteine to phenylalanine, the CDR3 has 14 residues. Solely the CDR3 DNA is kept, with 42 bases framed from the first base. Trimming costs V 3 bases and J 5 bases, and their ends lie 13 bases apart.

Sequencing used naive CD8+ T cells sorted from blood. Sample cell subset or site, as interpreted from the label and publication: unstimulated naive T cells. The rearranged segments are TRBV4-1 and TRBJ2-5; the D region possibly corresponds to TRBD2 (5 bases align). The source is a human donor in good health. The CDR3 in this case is CASSHSALAETQYF. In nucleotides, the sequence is TGCGCCAGCAGCCACTCCGCCTTAGCGGAGACCCAGTACTTC.